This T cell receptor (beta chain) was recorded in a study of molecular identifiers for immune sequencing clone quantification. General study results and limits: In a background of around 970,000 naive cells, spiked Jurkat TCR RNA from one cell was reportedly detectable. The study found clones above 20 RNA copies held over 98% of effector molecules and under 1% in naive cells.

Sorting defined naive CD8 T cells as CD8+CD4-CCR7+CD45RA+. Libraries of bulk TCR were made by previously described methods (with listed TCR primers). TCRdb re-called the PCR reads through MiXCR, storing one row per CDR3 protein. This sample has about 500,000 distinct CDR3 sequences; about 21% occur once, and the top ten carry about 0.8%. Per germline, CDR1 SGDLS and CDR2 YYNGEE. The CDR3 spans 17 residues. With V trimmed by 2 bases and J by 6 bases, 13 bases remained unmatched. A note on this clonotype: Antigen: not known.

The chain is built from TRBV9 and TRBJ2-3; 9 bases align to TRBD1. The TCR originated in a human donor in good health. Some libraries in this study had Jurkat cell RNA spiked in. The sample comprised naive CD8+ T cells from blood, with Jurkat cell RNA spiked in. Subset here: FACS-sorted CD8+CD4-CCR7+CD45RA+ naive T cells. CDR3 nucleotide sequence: TGTGCCAGCAGCGTCGGTACCGGGACAGGGTTTTCCGATACGCAGTATTTT. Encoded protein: CASSVGTGTGFSDTQYF.